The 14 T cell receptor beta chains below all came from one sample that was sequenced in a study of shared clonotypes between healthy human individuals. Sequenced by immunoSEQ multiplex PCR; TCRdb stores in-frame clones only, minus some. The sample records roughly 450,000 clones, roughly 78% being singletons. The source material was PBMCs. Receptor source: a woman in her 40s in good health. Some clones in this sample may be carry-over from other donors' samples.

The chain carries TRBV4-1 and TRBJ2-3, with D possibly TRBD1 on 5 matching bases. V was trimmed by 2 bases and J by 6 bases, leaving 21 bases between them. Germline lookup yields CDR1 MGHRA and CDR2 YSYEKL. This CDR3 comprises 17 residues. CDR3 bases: TGCGCCAGCAGCCAAAAAAGGGGTGGCCAGGGTCAGGATACGCAGTATTTT. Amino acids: CASSQKRGGQGQDTQYF.

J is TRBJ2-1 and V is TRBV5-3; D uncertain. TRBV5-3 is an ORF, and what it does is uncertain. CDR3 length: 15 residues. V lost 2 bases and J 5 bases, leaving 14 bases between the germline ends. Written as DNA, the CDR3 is TGTGCCAGAAGCTTTGTCGTTCCAATAGACAATGAGCAGTTCTTC. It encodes CARSFVVPIDNEQFF.

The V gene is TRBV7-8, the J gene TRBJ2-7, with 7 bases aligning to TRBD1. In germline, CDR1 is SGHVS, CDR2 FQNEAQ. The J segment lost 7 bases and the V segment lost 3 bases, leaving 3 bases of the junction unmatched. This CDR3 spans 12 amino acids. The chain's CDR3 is CASSFTGDEQYF. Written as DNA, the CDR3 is TGTGCCAGCAGCTTTACAGGGGATGAGCAGTACTTC.

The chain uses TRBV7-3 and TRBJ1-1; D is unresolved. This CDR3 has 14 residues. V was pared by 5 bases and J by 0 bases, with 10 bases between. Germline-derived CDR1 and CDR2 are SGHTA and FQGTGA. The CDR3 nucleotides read TGTGCCAGCAGCATAAACGGGGTGAACACTGAAGCTTTCTTT. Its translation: CASSINGVNTEAFF. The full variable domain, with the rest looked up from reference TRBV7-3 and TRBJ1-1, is GAGVSQTPSNKVTEKGKYVELRCDPISGHTALYWYRQSLGQGPEFLIYFQGTGAADDSGLPNDRFFAVRPEGSVSTLKIQRTERGDSAVYLCASSINGVNTEAFFGQGTRLTVV.

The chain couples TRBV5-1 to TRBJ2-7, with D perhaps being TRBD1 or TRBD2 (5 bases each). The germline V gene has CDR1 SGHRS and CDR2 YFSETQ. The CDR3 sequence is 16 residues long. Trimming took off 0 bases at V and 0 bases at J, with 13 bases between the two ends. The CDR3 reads CASSLAGRLYSYEQYF. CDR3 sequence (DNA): TGCGCCAGCAGCTTGGCGGGACGGTTGTACTCCTACGAGCAGTACTTC.

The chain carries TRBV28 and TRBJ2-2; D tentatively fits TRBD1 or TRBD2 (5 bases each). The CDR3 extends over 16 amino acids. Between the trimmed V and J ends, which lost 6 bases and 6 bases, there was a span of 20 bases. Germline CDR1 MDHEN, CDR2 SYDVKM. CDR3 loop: CASSSGRGWDAGELFF. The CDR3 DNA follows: TGTGCCAGCAGCTCAGGTCGAGGGTGGGACGCCGGGGAGCTGTTTTTT.

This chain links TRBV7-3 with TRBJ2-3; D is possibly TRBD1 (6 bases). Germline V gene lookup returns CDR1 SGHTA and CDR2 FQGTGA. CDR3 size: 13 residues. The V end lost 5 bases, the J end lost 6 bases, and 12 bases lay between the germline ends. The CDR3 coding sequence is TGTGCCAGCAGCCGACAGGACTCGGATACGCAGTATTTT. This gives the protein CASSRQDSDTQYF.

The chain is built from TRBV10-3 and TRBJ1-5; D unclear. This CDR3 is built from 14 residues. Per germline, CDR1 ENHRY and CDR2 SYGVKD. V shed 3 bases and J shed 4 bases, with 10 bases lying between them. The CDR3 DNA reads TGTGCCATCAGTGATCCCGGCGCGAATCAGCCCCAGCATTTT. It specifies CAISDPGANQPQHF.

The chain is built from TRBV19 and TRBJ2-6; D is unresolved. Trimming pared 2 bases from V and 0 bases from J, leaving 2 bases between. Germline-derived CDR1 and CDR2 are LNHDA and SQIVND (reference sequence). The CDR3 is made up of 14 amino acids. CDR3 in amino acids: CASSIPSGANVLTF. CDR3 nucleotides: TGTGCCAGTAGTATACCCTCTGGGGCCAACGTCCTGACTTTC.

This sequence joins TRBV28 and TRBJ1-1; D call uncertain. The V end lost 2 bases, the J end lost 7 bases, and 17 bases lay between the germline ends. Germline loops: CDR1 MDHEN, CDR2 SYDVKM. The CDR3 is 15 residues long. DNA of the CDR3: TGTGCCAGCAGTTTACCCCTCGAGTCAGCGGTTGAAGCTTTCTTT. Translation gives CASSLPLESAVEAFF.

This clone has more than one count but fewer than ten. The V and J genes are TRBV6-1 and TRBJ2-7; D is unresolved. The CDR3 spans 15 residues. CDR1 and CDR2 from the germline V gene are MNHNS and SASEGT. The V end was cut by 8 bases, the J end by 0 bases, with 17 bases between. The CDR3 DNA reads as TGTGCCAGCTTAGACCGGAGCGATATCTCCTACGAGCAGTACTTC. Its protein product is CASLDRSDISYEQYF.

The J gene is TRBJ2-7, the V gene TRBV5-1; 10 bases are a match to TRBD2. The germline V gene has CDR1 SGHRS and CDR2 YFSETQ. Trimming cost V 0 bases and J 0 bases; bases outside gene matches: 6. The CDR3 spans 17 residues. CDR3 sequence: CASSLAASGSRSYEQYF. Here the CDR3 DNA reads TGCGCCAGCAGCTTGGCTGCTAGCGGGAGCCGCTCCTACGAGCAGTACTTC.

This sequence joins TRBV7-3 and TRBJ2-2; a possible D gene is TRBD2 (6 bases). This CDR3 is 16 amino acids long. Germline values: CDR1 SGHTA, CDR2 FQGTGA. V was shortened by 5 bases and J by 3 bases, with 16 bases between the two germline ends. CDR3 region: CASSTRSGPDTGELFF. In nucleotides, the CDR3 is TGTGCCAGCAGCACCCGTAGCGGACCCGACACCGGGGAGCTGTTTTTT.

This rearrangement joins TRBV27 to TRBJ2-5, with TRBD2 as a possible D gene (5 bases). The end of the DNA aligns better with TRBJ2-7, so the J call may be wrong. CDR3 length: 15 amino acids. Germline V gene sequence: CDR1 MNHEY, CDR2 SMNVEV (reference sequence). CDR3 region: CASSFSMGSDYEQYF. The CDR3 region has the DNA TGTGCCAGCAGTTTTTCGATGGGGAGTGACTACGAGCAGTACTTC.